These 28 T cell receptor beta chains were all obtained from the same sample, sequenced in a study of control samples from healthy donors and cancer patients. Only in-frame clones appear in the TCRdb table, and some are missing; sequencing was by immunoSEQ multiplex PCR. The data show 70,000 to 95,000 clones, with over 75% seen just once and 15% to 25% held by the top ten. Sequenced: blood. All receptors derive from a man in his fifties in good health.

The chain uses TRBV9 and TRBJ1-5; D not resolved. Germline V gene lookup returns CDR1 SGDLS and CDR2 YYNGEE. This CDR3 contains 13 residues. V was cut by 2 bases and J by 9 bases, with 12 bases left in between. CDR3 coding DNA: TGTGCCAGCAGCGTTGACGGGATGGGGCCCCAGCATTTT. It is translated as CASSVDGMGPQHF.

The rearrangement links TRBV6-5 to TRBJ2-5, with 9 bases aligning to TRBD2. Germline trimming cut 0 bases from V and 4 bases from J; bases unmatched to any gene: 3. Looked up from germline, CDR1 is MNHEY and CDR2 is SVGAGI. The CDR3 contains 15 residues. CDR3 residues: CASSYSSGSGETQYF. The CDR3 coding sequence is TGTGCCAGCAGTTACTCTAGCGGGAGCGGAGAGACCCAGTACTTC.

The chain employs TRBV30 and TRBJ1-5; tentative D call: TRBD1 (6 bases). Germline CDR1 and CDR2: GTSNPN and SVGIG (reference sequence). The CDR3 is made up of 14 amino acids. V gave up 1 base and J gave up 5 bases, with 12 bases separating them. The CDR3 loop reads CAWSGGQGYQPQHF. CDR3 nucleotides: TGTGCCTGGAGTGGGGGACAAGGTTATCAGCCCCAGCATTTT.

The chain employs TRBV29-1 and TRBJ1-2; 8 nucleotides agree with TRBD1. J was trimmed by 3 bases and V by 4 bases; bases with no gene match: 4. The germline V gene encodes CDR1 SQVTM and CDR2 ANQGSEA. CDR3 length equals 13 residues. CDR3 in DNA: TGCAGCGTTGGAACAGGGGGTGACTATGGCTACACCTTC. Translated, it gives CSVGTGGDYGYTF. The full variable domain, completed using reference TRBV29-1 and TRBJ1-2, is SAVISQKPSRDICQRGTSLTIQCQVDSQVTMMFWYRQQPGQSLTLIATANQGSEATYESGFVIDKFPISRPNLTFSTLTVSNMSPEDSSIYLCSVGTGGDYGYTFGSGTRLTVV.

The chain combines TRBV19 with TRBJ2-7, with 7 bases fitting TRBD1. Germline CDR1 LNHDA, CDR2 SQIVND (reference sequence). This CDR3 has 14 amino acids. J was trimmed by 6 bases and V by 7 bases; bases with no gene match: 12. CDR3 sequence (DNA): TGTGCCAGTAAAAGGGACAGTTTAATCGGCGAGCAGTACTTC. Protein product: CASKRDSLIGEQYF.

This chain links TRBV21-1 with TRBJ2-6. TRBV21-1 is deemed a pseudogene. This CDR3 is built from 14 residues. As DNA, the CDR3 is TGTGCCAGCACCATACGCTCTGGGGCCAACGTCCTGACTTTC. Translated, it gives CASTIRSGANVLTF.

The V gene is TRBV24-1, the J gene TRBJ2-2, with TRBD1 matching 10 bases. V shed 4 bases, J shed 4 bases, and the junction held 11 bases outside the gene matches. Looked up from germline, CDR1 is KGHDR and CDR2 is SFDVKD. The CDR3 spans 18 residues. The CDR3 sequence: CATSDPPAGQGSTGELFF. The CDR3 coding sequence is TGTGCCACCAGTGACCCCCCGGCGGGACAGGGGAGCACCGGGGAGCTGTTTTTT.

The sample holds a few counts of this clone. The chain uses TRBV3-1 (or the pseudogene TRBV3-2) and TRBJ1-2, with 8 positions matching TRBD1. This CDR3 is 13 amino acids long. The germline V gene encodes CDR1 LGHDT and CDR2 YNNKEL (reference sequence). Trimming cost V 8 bases and J 5 bases; bases outside gene matches: 7. CDR3 coding DNA: TGTGCCAGCGGAGGACAGGGATTGTATGGCTACACCTTC. The encoded protein is CASGGQGLYGYTF.

The chain employs TRBV19 and TRBJ1-2; D is uncertain. V was trimmed by 4 bases and J by 5 bases, leaving 8 bases between them. Looked up from germline, CDR1 is LNHDA and CDR2 is SQIVND (reference sequence). CDR3 length: 12 amino acids. The CDR3 bases are TGTGCCAGTAGTACGTTTCTTTATGGCTACACCTTC. Its protein product is CASSTFLYGYTF.

The gene calls are TRBV2 and TRBJ1-5; the D gene is possibly TRBD1 (5 bases). Germline CDR1 is SNHLY and CDR2 is FYNNEI. The CDR3 totals 14 residues. Trimming left V 8 bases short and J 4 bases short, with 15 bases between. The CDR3, as DNA: TGTGCCAGCGGGGCAGGGAATGGGAATCAGCCCCAGCATTTT. It codes for CASGAGNGNQPQHF.

The V call is TRBV15, the J call TRBJ2-1; TRBD1 aligns across 9 bases. The CDR3 contains 15 residues. In germline, CDR1 is LNHNV, CDR2 YYDKDF (reference sequence). V was clipped by 8 bases and J by 5 bases; unmatched bases: 10. CDR3 loop: CATGTWDREDNEQFF. CDR3 coding DNA: TGTGCCACCGGCACCTGGGACAGGGAGGACAATGAGCAGTTCTTC.

The rearrangement joins TRBV27 to TRBJ1-4; D call uncertain. This CDR3 region has 15 residues. V gave up 4 bases and J gave up 0 bases, with 9 bases separating them. Germline V CDR1 and CDR2: MNHEY, SMNVEV (reference sequence). The CDR3, as DNA: TGTGCCAGCAGTTCCCGGGATTCAACTAATGAAAAACTGTTTTTT. Translation gives CASSSRDSTNEKLFF.

The table lists this clone with a few counts. The chain couples TRBV11-2 to TRBJ1-6; the D is unclear. The germline CDR1 and CDR2 sequences are SGHAT and FQNNGV. The CDR3 spans 14 residues. V lost 5 bases to trimming and J lost 5 bases, with 10 bases between them. Written as DNA, the CDR3 is TGTGCCAGCAGCGCATCGGGGAATAATTCACCCCTCCACTTT. This sequence encodes CASSASGNNSPLHF.

The V gene is TRBV12-3 or TRBV12-4, the J gene TRBJ1-1, with D maybe TRBD1 (5 bases). Trimming took off 6 bases at V and 4 bases at J, with 12 bases between the two ends. This CDR3 spans 13 amino acids. The CDR3, as DNA: TGTGCCAGCAGGGGACGGACCTCCACTGAAGCTTTCTTT. Its protein is CASRGRTSTEAFF.

This chain connects TRBV7-8 to TRBJ1-5, with D possibly TRBD1 on 5 matching bases. CDR3 length equals 15 residues. Looked up from germline, CDR1 is SGHVS and CDR2 is FQNEAQ. V dropped 7 bases and J dropped 3 bases, with 16 bases sitting between them. The CDR3 nucleotides read TGTGCCAGCACTCAGACAGAAAACATCAATCAGCCCCAGCATTTT. Protein: CASTQTENINQPQHF.

This clone was detected a few times. This sequence joins TRBV4-2 and TRBJ1-1; a weak D match, TRBD1 (5 bases). CDR1 is LGHNA, CDR2 YNFKEQ, per germline. Trimming shortened V by 1 base and J by 4 bases, and 13 bases separated the two germline ends. The CDR3 spans 15 residues. The CDR3 reads CASSQVSQGITEAFF. CDR3 DNA sequence: TGTGCCAGCAGCCAAGTTTCGCAGGGAATCACTGAAGCTTTCTTT.

This chain links TRBV5-1 with TRBJ1-1; D is unresolved. The CDR3 consists of 15 residues. The V gene lost 6 bases and the J gene lost 4 bases, with 19 bases spanning the gap. CDR1 is SGHRS, CDR2 YFSETQ, per germline. The CDR3 is CASKGGNGVGTEAFF. In DNA, the CDR3 is TGCGCCAGCAAAGGTGGGAATGGGGTTGGCACTGAAGCTTTCTTT.

The chain joins TRBV4-2 to TRBJ2-5; D is perhaps TRBD2 (5 bases). Trimming left V 0 bases short and J 5 bases short, with 16 bases between. The CDR3 loop spans 16 amino acids. Germline V lookup: CDR1 LGHNA, CDR2 YNFKEQ. The CDR3: CASSQDHGLAWETQYF. Here the CDR3 DNA reads TGTGCCAGCAGCCAAGATCATGGGCTAGCCTGGGAGACCCAGTACTTC.

The CDR3 sequence: CAGGQGARGYTF. The CDR3 coding sequence is TGTGCCGGTGGACAGGGCGCCCGGGGCTACACCTTC. The chain has TRBV2 and TRBJ1-2, with 8 bases identical to TRBD1. Looked up from germline, CDR1 is SNHLY and CDR2 is FYNNEI. Trimming at V came to 11 bases and at J to 8 bases, leaving 10 bases not matched to a gene. The CDR3 runs 12 residues.

This chain uses TRBV7-9 with TRBJ1-6, with D perhaps matching TRBD1 (5 bases). Germline CDR1 SEHNR, CDR2 FQNEAQ (reference sequence). This CDR3 is built from 15 residues. V lost 4 bases, J lost 9 bases, and 16 bases lay in between. The CDR3: CASSSMGGSSSPLHF. The CDR3 DNA reads as TGTGCCAGCAGCTCCATGGGGGGTTCCTCTTCACCCCTCCACTTT.

The chain couples TRBV7-3 to TRBJ2-7; 9 bases fit TRBD2. The J segment lost 4 bases and the V segment lost 1 base, leaving 5 bases of the junction unmatched. Germline loops: CDR1 SGHTA, CDR2 FQGTGA. CDR3 size: 15 residues. DNA for the CDR3: TGTGCCAGCAGCTTAAGTTTAGCGGGAGAGTACGAGCAGTACTTC. The encoded protein is CASSLSLAGEYEQYF. Complete variable domain (other parts from reference TRBV7-3 and TRBJ2-7): GAGVSQTPSNKVTEKGKYVELRCDPISGHTALYWYRQSLGQGPEFLIYFQGTGAADDSGLPNDRFFAVRPEGSVSTLKIQRTERGDSAVYLCASSLSLAGEYEQYFGPGTRLTVT.

About this clone: The sample has other DNA sequences that encode this CDR3 too. The V and J genes are TRBV2 and TRBJ1-2, with D uncertain. Germline V CDR1 and CDR2: SNHLY, FYNNEI. The CDR3 consists of 11 residues. V gave up 7 bases and J gave up 4 bases, with 7 bases separating them. CDR3: CASKGTYGYTF. In nucleotides, the CDR3 is TGTGCCAGCAAAGGTACCTATGGCTACACCTTC.

In DNA form, the CDR3 reads TGTGCCAGCAGCGTACTCCCGGGACTAGCGGGAGGGCCCCCCAGCTCCTACAATGAGCAGTTCTTC. This translates into CASSVLPGLAGGPPSSYNEQFF. This chain uses TRBV9 with TRBJ2-1; 16 bases map to TRBD2. Germline V CDR1 and CDR2: SGDLS, YYNGEE. The CDR3 extends over 22 amino acids. V dropped 1 base and J dropped 0; count of bases not matched to a gene: 13. Drawing the rest from reference TRBV9 and TRBJ2-1, the complete variable domain is DSGVTQTPKHLITATGQRVTLRCSPRSGDLSVYWYQQSLDQGLQFLIQYYNGEERAKGNILERFSAQQFPDLHSELNLSSLELGDSALYFCASSVLPGLAGGPPSSYNEQFFGPGTRLTVL.

The CDR3 bases are TGTGCCACCAGTCTCCCGACTAGCGCAAGTAATGAGCAGTTCTTC. Its protein product is CATSLPTSASNEQFF. The chain uses TRBV24-1 and TRBJ2-1, with 8 bases identical to TRBD2. The trim removed 6 bases at V and 7 bases at J, leaving 10 bases unmatched. Germline loops: CDR1 KGHDR, CDR2 SFDVKD. This CDR3 is built from 15 residues.

The V gene is TRBV9, the J gene TRBJ2-5; D unclear. The germline V gene has CDR1 SGDLS and CDR2 YYNGEE. The CDR3 sequence is 13 residues long. V gave up 5 bases and J gave up 3 bases, with 11 bases separating them. CDR3 nucleotide sequence: TGTGCCAGCAGAGGTCGAGTGGAAGAGACCCAGTACTTC. It translates to CASRGRVEETQYF.

The rearrangement uses TRBV30 and TRBJ2-1; 11 nucleotides line up with TRBD2. CDR1 GTSNPN and CDR2 SVGIG come from the germline V gene (reference sequence). V was pared by 0 bases and J by 7 bases, with 5 bases of the junction left unmatched. This CDR3 region has 15 residues. The CDR3 loop reads CAWSVGLAGGNEQFF. The CDR3 coding sequence is TGTGCCTGGAGTGTAGGGCTAGCGGGGGGTAATGAGCAGTTCTTC.

This clone turned up a few times. This chain connects TRBV4-3 to TRBJ1-2; tentatively, D is TRBD1 (6 bases). Germline assignment: CDR1 LGHNA and CDR2 YSLEER. CDR3 length: 15 residues. Trimming cost V 5 bases and J 1 base, with 14 bases left between them. CDR3: CASSTTGNFNYGYTF. CDR3 nucleotides: TGCGCCAGCAGCACCACAGGGAACTTTAACTATGGCTACACCTTC.

This sequence joins TRBV5-1 and TRBJ2-3; possibly TRBD1 or TRBD2 for D (5 bases each). Germline CDR1 reads SGHRS; CDR2 reads YFSETQ. V shed 6 bases and J shed 0 bases, with 14 bases lying between them. CDR3 length: 15 residues. In DNA, the CDR3 is TGCGCCAGCACTTTATACGGGGCTAGCACAGATACGCAGTATTTT. This sequence encodes CASTLYGASTDTQYF. The whole variable domain, filled in from reference TRBV5-1 and TRBJ2-3, reads KAGVTQTPRYLIKTRGQQVTLSCSPISGHRSVSWYQQTPGQGLQFLFEYFSETQRNKGNFPGRFSGRQFSNSRSEMNVSTLELGDSALYLCASTLYGASTDTQYFGPGTRLTVL.